This TCR beta chain was found in a study of pediatric ulcerative colitis (dated by TCRdb to the late 2010s). Broadly, across the study: From nine newly diagnosed, treatment-naive pediatric ulcerative colitis patients and four non-IBD control children, paired blood and rectal samples were collected.

The control children had a colonoscopy because IBD was suspected, but their endoscopy was normal both macroscopically and histologically, and none were diagnosed with IBD within the following year. A blood sample was obtained concurrently with the colonoscopy. The Wizard kit (Promega) was used to extract genomic DNA from both blood and intestinal samples. From the germline V gene, CDR1 is MDHEN and CDR2 is SYDVKM. V is pared back by 0 bases and J by 3 bases, with 3 bases lying between the germline termini. From the cysteine through the phenylalanine, the CDR3 covers 12 amino acids. CDR3 DNA is the only sequence kept; it has 36 bases, read in frame from the first base. Beyond this particular receptor, the publication reports: A couple of patients' blood samples yielded substantially fewer templates for technical reasons and were excluded from blood-rectal overlap analysis. Only a few individuals were included in the healthy control group, which was small. A couple of rectal CDR3 clonotypes were detected in all ulcerative colitis patients and were not detected in any of the controls. Clonal overlap between a subject's own blood and rectum was significantly greater in ulcerative colitis patients than in controls, which suggests more T cell trafficking to inflamed tissue. Features of the rectal repertoire distinguished controls, mild-moderate colitis patients and acute severe colitis patients, and in acute severe colitis, rectal diversity was reduced because of clonal expansions. Repertoires were derived from total lymphocyte DNA, so rare subsets such as regulatory T cells may have patterns not reflected.

For this clone: Which antigen it targets is not known. No base-level quality is on record; no much larger clone is a single base apart.

Through the immunoSEQ TRB Survey service, multiplex V and J primers were used to amplify rearranged CDR3 beta regions from genomic DNA. To keep depth equal across samples, survey-level sequencing depth of up to 500,000 reads per sample was applied. The libraries were purified and pooled, then sequenced using Illumina technology. The published analysis was carried out like this. immunoSEQ online tools were used for productive clonality, sample overlap, pairwise scatters, CDR3 beta length, V/D/J gene usage and productiveness. Calculated diversity was defined as the number of unique rearrangements divided by total templates times 100, and Shannon and Simpson indices were additionally computed. For principal component analysis, Z-score normalized data were analyzed with the R prcomp function and the ggbiplot package. Morisita's index was used to measure clonal overlap between blood and rectum within each subject. This immuneACCESS table, as held by TCRdb, lists in-frame sequences with V and J called but not all clones. Of the missing ones, under half trace to an unresolved V gene in checked studies; the others have no known cause. Clone size and the V and J calls come from that table; the DNA yielded D and trimming. The sample table holds 54,000 or so clones, of which over 80% were seen once. Approximately 1.5% of the sample belongs to the ten largest clones.

This TCR derives from a boy younger than 18 who was a control in a study of pediatric ulcerative colitis. Sequences were obtained from blood. The receptor chain draws on TRBV28 and TRBJ2-7; the D gene cannot be named for sure. The DNA sequence follows: TGTGCCAGCAGTTTATGGGACTACGAGCAGTACTTC. This encodes CASSLWDYEQYF.